This T cell receptor beta chain appears in the sequencing data of a study of T cells in Graves' hyperthyroidism and ophthalmopathy. Study-level findings and limits: Separation of ophthalmopathy from stable hyperthyroidism was achieved by a 13 V-J model.

RNA transcripts were the template for amplifying TCR beta CDR3 regions. Primed by the HTBI set, a first-round RT-PCR was run on the TCR CDR3. TCRdb re-called the multiplex PCR reads through MiXCR, storing one row per CDR3 protein. In the table there are nearly 600,000 distinct CDR3 sequences, about 15% of which are singletons. This clonotype was detected only a few times. Antigen: not known. Those patients with uncontrolled infection, other autoimmune disease, pregnancy or lactation were excluded. The TCR was taken from a woman younger than 45 with Graves' hyperthyroidism that later progressed to Graves' ophthalmopathy. The sample taken for sequencing was blood.

CDR3: CASTDGRNTIYF. The CDR3 DNA reads TGTGCCAGTACCGACGGAAGAAACACCATATATTTT. The chain is built from TRBV19 and TRBJ1-3; D gene ambiguous. Trimming left V 7 bases short and J 5 bases short, with 9 bases between. The germline gives CDR1 LNHDA, CDR2 SQIVND (reference sequence). The CDR3 consists of 12 residues.